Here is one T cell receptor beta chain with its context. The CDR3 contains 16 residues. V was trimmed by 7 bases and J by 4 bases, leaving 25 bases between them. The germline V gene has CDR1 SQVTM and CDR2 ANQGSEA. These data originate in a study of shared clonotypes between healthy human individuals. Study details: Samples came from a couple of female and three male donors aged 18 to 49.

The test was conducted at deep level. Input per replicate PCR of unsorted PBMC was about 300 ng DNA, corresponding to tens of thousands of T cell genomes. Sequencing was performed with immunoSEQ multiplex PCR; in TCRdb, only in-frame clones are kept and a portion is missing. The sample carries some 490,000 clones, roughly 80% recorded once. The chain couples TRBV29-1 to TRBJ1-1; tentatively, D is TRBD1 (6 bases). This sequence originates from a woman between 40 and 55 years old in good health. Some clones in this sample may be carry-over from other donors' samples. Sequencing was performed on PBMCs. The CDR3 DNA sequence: TGCAGCGGACGGAGGGGAGGGGGGCCGGAGGGCACTGAAGCTTTCTTT. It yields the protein CSGRRGGGPEGTEAFF.